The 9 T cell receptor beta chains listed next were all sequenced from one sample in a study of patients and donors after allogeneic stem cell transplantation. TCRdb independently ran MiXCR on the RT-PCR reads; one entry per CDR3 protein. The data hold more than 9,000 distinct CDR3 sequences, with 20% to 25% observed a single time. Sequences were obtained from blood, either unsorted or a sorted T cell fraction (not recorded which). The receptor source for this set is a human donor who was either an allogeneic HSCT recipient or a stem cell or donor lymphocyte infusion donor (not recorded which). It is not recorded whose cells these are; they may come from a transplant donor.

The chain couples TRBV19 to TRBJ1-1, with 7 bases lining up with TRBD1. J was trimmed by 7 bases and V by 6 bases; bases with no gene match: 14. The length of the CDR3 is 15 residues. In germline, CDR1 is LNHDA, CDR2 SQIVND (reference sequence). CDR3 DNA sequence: TGTGCCAGTAGCGCTGGTACGACAGGGTTCGGTGAAGCTTTCTTT. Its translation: CASSAGTTGFGEAFF.

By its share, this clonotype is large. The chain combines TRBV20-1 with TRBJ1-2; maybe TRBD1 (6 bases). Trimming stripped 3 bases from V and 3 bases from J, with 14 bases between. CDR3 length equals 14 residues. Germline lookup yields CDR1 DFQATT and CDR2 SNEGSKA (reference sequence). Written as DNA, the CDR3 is TGCAGTGCTAGTGAAGGGGGGCGCGACTATGGCTACACCTTC. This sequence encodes CSASEGGRDYGYTF.

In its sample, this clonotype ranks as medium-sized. The DNA for the CDR3 is TGTGCCAGCAGCGTCCGAACAGGGGCTGGGGCCAACGTCCTGACTTTC. Amino acid sequence: CASSVRTGAGANVLTF. The rearrangement joins TRBV9 to TRBJ2-6; 7 nucleotides align to TRBD1. The CDR3 sequence is 16 residues long. Germline lookup yields CDR1 SGDLS and CDR2 YYNGEE. V shed 2 bases, J shed 2 bases, and the junction held 4 bases outside the gene matches. Full variable domain (missing parts from reference TRBV9 and TRBJ2-6): DSGVTQTPKHLITATGQRVTLRCSPRSGDLSVYWYQQSLDQGLQFLIQYYNGEERAKGNILERFSAQQFPDLHSELNLSSLELGDSALYFCASSVRTGAGANVLTFGAGSRLTVL.

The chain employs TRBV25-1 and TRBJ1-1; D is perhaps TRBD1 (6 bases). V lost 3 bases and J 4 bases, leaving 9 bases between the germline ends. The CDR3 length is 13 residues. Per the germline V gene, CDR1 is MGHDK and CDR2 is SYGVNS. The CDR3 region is CASSERGGTEAFF. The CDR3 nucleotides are TGTGCCAGCAGTGAGAGAGGGGGCACTGAAGCTTTCTTT.

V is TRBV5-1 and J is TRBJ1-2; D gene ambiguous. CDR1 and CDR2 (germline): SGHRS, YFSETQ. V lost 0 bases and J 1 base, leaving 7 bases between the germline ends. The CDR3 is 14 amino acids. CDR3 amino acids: CASSLGEFNYGYTF. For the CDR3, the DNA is TGCGCCAGCAGCTTGGGAGAGTTTAACTATGGCTACACCTTC.

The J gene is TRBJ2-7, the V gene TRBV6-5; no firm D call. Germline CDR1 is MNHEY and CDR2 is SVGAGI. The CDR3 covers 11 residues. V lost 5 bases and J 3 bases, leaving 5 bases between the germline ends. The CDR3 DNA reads TGTGCCAGCAGTCCTAGCTACGAGCAGTACTTC. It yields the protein CASSPSYEQYF.

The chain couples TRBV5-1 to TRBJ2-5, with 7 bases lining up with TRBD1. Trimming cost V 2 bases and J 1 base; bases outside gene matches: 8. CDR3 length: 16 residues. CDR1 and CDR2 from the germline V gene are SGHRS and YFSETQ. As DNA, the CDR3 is TGCGCCAGCAGCTTAAACCGACAGGGATCCCAAGAGACCCAGTACTTC. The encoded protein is CASSLNRQGSQETQYF.

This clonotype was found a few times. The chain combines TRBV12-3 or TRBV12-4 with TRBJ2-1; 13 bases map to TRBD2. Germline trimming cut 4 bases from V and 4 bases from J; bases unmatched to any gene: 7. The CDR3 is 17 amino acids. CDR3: CASSSVTSGGAYNEQFF. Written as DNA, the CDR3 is TGTGCCAGCAGTTCCGTTACTAGCGGGGGGGCATACAATGAGCAGTTCTTC.

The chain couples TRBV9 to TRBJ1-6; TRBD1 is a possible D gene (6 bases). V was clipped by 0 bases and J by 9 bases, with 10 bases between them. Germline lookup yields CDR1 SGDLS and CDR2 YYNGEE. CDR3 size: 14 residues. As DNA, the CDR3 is TGTGCCAGCAGCGTAGAACAGGGCGGTTCACCCCTCCACTTT. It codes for CASSVEQGGSPLHF.